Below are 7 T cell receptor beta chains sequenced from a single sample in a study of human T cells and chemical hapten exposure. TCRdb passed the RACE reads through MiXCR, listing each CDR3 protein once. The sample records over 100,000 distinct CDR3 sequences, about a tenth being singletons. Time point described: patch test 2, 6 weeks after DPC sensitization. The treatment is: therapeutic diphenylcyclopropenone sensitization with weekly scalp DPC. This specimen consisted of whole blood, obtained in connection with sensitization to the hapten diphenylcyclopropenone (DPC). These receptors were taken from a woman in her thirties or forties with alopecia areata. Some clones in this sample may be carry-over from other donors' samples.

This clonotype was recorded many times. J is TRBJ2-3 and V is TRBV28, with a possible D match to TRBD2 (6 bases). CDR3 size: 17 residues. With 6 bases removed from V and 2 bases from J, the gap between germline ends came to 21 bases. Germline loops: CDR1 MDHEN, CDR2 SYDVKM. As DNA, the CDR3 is TGTGCCAGCAGCCCCCGGGAGACGACTCGAATCACAGATACGCAGTATTTT. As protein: CASSPRETTRITDTQYF.

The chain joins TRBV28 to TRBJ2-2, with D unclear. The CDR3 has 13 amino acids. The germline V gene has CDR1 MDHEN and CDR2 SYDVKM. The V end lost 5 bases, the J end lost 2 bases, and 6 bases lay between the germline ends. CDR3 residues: CASSPYNTGELFF. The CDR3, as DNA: TGTGCCAGCAGTCCCTACAACACCGGGGAGCTGTTTTTT. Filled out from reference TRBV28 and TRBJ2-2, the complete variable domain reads DVKVTQSSRYLVKRTGEKVFLECVQDMDHENMFWYRQDPGLGLRLIYFSYDVKMKEKGDIPEGYSVSREKKERFSLILESASTNQTSMYLCASSPYNTGELFFGEGSRLTVL.

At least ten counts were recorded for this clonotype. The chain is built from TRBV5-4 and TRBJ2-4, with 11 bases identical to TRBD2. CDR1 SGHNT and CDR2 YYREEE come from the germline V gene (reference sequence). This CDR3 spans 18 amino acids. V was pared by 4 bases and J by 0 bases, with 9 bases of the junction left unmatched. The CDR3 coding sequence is TGTGCCAGCAGCACGAAATCTAGCGGGGGGCGAGCCAAAAACATTCAGTACTTC. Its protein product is CASSTKSSGGRAKNIQYF.

The DNA of the CDR3 is TGTGCCAGCAGCCAAGATTCGGGAGATAGCACAGATACGCAGTATTTT. This translates into CASSQDSGDSTDTQYF. V and J are TRBV4-2 and TRBJ2-3, with D maybe TRBD2 (6 bases). There are 16 residues in the CDR3. The germline gives CDR1 LGHNA, CDR2 YNFKEQ. V was shortened by 0 bases and J by 0 bases, with 10 bases between the two germline ends.

CDR3 in amino acids: CASSSGQTNTEAFF. CDR3 bases: TGCGCCAGCAGCAGTGGACAGACGAACACTGAAGCTTTCTTT. The chain employs TRBV5-1 and TRBJ1-1, with a tentative D call TRBD1 (6 bases). The CDR3 spans 14 residues. CDR1 is SGHRS, CDR2 YFSETQ, per germline. V was clipped by 4 bases and J by 1 base, with 11 bases between them.

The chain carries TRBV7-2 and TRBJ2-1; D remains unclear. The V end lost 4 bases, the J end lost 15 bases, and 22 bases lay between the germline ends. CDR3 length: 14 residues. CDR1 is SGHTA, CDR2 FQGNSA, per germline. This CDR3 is CASSSTPTPPGLFF. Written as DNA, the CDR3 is TGTGCCAGCAGCTCTACTCCGACCCCCCCTGGTCTGTTCTTC.

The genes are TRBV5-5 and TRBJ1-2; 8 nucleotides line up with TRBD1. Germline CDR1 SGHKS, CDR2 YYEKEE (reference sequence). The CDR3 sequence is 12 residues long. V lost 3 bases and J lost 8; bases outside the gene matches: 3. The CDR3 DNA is TGTGCCAGCAGCTGGGACAGGACCGGCTACACCTTC. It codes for CASSWDRTGYTF.